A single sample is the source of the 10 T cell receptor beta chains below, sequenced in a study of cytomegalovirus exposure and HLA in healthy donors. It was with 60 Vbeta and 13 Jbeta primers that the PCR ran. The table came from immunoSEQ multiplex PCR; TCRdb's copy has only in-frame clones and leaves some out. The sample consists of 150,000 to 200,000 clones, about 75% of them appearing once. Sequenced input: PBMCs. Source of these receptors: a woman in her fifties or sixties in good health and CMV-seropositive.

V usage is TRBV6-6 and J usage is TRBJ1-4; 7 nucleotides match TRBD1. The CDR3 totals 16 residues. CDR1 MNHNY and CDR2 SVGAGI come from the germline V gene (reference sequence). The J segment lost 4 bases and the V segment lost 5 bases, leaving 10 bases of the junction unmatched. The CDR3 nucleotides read TGTGCCAGCAGTCATCGGGACAGTGGGTATAATGAAAAACTGTTTTTT. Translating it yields CASSHRDSGYNEKLFF.

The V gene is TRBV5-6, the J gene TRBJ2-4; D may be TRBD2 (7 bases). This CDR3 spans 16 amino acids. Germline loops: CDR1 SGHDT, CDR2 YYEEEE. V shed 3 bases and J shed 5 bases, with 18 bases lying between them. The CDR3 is CASSWGGGGLENIQYF. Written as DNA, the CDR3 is TGTGCCAGCAGCTGGGGCGGGGGCGGTCTTGAAAACATTCAGTACTTC.

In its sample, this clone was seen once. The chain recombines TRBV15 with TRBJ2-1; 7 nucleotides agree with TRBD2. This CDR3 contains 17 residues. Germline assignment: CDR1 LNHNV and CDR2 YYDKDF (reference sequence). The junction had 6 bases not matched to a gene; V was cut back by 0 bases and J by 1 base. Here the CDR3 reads CATSRDLGTKSYNEQFF. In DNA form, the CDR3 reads TGTGCCACCAGCAGAGATCTGGGGACTAAATCCTACAATGAGCAGTTCTTC.

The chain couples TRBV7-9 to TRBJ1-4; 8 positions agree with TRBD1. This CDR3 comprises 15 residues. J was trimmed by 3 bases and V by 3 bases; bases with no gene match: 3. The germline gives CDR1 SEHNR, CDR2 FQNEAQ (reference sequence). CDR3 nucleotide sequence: TGTGCCAGCAGCTTTCAGGGGGCGCCTAATGAAAAACTGTTTTTT. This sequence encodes CASSFQGAPNEKLFF.

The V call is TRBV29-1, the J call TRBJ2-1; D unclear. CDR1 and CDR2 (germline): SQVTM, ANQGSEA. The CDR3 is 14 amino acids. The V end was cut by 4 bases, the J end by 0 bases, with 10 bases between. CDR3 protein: CSVVARSSYNEQFF. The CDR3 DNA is TGCAGCGTTGTAGCCAGAAGCTCCTACAATGAGCAGTTCTTC.

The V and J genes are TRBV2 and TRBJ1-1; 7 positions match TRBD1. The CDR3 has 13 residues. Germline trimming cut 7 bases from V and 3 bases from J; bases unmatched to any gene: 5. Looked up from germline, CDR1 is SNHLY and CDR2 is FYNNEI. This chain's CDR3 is CASIRGSDTEAFF. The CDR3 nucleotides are TGTGCCAGCATCAGGGGGAGTGACACTGAAGCTTTCTTT.

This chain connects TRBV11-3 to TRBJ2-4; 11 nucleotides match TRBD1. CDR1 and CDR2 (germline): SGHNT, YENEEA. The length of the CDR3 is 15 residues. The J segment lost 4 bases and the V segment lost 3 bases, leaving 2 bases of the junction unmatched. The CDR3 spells CASSLGDRGKNIQYF. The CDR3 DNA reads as TGTGCCAGCAGCTTGGGGGACAGGGGGAAAAACATTCAGTACTTC. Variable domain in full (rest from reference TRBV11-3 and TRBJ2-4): EAGVVQSPRYKIIEKKQPVAFWCNPISGHNTLYWYLQNLGQGPELLIRYENEEAVDDSQLPKDRFSAERLKGVDSTLKIQPAELGDSAVYLCASSLGDRGKNIQYFGAGTRLSVL.

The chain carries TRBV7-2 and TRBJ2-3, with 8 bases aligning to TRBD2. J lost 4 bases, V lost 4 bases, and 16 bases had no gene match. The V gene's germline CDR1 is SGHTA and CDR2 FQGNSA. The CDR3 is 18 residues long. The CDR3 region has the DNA TGTGCCAGCAGCTATATGGCCTCCGGGGGGGCCGGAGCAGATACGCAGTATTTT. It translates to CASSYMASGGAGADTQYF.

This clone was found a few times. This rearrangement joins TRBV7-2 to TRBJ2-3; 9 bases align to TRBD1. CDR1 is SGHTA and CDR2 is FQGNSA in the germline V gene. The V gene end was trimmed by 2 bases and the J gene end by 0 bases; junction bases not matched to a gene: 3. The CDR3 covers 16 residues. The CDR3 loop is CASSLRGTGSTDTQYF. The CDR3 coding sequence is TGTGCCAGCAGCTTAAGGGGGACAGGGAGCACAGATACGCAGTATTTT.

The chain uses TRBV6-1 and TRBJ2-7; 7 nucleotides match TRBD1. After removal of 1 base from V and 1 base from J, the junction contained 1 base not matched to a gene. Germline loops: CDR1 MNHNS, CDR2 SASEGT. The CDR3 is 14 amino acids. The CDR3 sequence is CASSEEQGSYEQYF. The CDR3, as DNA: TGTGCCAGCAGTGAAGAACAGGGGTCCTACGAGCAGTACTTC.